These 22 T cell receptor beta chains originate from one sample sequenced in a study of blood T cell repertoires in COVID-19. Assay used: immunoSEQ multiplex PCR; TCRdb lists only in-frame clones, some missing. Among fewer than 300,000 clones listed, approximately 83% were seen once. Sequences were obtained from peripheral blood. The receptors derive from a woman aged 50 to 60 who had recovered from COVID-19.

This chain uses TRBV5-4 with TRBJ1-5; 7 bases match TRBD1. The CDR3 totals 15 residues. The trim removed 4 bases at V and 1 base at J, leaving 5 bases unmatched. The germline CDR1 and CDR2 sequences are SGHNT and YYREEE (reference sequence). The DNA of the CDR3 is TGTGCCAGCAGCCGCGGACAGGACAGCAATCAGCCCCAGCATTTT. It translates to CASSRGQDSNQPQHF. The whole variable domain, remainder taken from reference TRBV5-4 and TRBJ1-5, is ETGVTQSPTHLIKTRGQQVTLRCSSQSGHNTVSWYQQALGQGPQFIFQYYREEENGRGNFPPRFSGLQFPNYSSELNVNALELDDSALYLCASSRGQDSNQPQHFGDGTRLSIL.

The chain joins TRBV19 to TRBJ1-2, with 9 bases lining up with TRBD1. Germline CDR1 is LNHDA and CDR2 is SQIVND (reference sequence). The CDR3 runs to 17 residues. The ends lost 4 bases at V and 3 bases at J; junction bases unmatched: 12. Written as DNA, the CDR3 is TGTGCCAGTAGTACCCCCCACCACAGGGGGCAAGACTATGGCTACACCTTC. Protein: CASSTPHHRGQDYGYTF.

Written as DNA, the CDR3 is TGCGCCAGCAGCCTACTTAGCGGGCCTTGGACTAGCACAGATACGCAGTATTTT. Residues: CASSLLSGPWTSTDTQYF. The chain is built from TRBV4-1 and TRBJ2-3; 7 nucleotides align to TRBD2. V shed 4 bases, J shed 0 bases, and the junction held 13 bases outside the gene matches. CDR3 length: 18 residues. The germline V gene encodes CDR1 MGHRA and CDR2 YSYEKL.

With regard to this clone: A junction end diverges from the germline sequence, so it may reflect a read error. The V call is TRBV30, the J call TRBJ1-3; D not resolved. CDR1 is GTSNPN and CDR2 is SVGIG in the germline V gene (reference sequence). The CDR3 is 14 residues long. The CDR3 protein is CARRTKESGNTIYF. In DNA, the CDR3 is TGTGCCCGGAGGACCAAGGAGTCTGGAAACACCATATATTTT. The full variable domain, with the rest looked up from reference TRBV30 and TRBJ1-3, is SQTIHQWPATLVQPVGSPLSLECTVEGTSNPNLYWYRQAAGRGLQLLFYSVGIGQISSEVPQNLSASRPQDRQFILSSKKLLLSDSGFYLCARRTKESGNTIYFGEGSWLTVV.

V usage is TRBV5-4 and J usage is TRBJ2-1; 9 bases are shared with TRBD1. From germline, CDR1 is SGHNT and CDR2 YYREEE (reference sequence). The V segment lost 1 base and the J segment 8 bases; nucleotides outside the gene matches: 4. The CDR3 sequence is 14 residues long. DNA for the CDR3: TGTGCCAGCAGCTTGTGGACAGGGGCACATGAGCAGTTCTTC. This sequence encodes CASSLWTGAHEQFF.

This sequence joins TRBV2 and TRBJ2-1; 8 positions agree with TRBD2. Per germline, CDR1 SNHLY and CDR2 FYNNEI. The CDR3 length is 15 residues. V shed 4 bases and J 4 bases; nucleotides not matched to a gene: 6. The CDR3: CASSGTSGPYNEQFF. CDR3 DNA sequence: TGTGCCAGCAGTGGAACTAGCGGACCTTACAATGAGCAGTTCTTC.

The CDR3: CASSLVGWGHEQYF. The CDR3 DNA reads as TGTGCCAGCAGCTTAGTTGGGTGGGGCCACGAGCAGTACTTC. The J gene is TRBJ2-7, the V gene TRBV11-1, with D possibly being TRBD1 (5 bases). This CDR3 contains 14 residues. V dropped 1 base and J dropped 5 bases, with 12 bases sitting between them. Germline V gene data show CDR1 as SGHAT and CDR2 as FQDESV (reference sequence). The full variable domain, rest sourced from reference TRBV11-1 and TRBJ2-7, is EAEVAQSPRYKITEKSQAVAFWCDPISGHATLYWYRQILGQGPELLVQFQDESVVDDSQLPKDRFSAERLKGVDSTLKIQPAELGDSAMYLCASSLVGWGHEQYFGPGTRLTVT.

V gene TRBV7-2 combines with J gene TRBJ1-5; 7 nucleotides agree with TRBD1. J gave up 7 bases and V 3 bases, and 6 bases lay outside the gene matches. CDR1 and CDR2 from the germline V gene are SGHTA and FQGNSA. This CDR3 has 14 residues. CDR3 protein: CASSFDRVGQPQHF. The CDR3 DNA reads TGTGCCAGCAGCTTCGACAGGGTGGGGCAGCCCCAGCATTTT.

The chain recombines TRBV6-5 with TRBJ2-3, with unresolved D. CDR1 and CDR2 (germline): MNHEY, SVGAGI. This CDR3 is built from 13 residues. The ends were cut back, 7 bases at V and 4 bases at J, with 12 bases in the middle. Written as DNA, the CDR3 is TGTGCCAGCACCCACTCCTCCTCAGATACGCAGTATTTT. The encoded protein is CASTHSSSDTQYF.

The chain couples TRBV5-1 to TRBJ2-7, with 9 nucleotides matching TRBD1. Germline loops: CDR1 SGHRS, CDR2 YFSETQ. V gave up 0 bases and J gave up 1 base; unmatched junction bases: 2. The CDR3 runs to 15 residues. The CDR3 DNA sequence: TGCGCCAGCAGCTTGGTGACAGGGGGGTCCTACGAGCAGTACTTC. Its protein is CASSLVTGGSYEQYF.

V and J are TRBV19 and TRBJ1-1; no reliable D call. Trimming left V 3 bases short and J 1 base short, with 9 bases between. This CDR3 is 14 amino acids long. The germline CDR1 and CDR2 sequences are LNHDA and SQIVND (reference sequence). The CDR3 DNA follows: TGTGCCAGTAGTATGGGTAGACAGAACACTGAAGCTTTCTTT. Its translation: CASSMGRQNTEAFF.

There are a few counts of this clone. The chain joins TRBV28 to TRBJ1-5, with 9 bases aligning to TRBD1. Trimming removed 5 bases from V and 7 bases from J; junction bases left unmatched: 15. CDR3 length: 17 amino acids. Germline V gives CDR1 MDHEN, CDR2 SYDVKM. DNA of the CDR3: TGTGCCAGCAGTATTACAGGGGGCGCATTTATGGGGCAGCCCCAGCATTTT. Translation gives CASSITGGAFMGQPQHF.

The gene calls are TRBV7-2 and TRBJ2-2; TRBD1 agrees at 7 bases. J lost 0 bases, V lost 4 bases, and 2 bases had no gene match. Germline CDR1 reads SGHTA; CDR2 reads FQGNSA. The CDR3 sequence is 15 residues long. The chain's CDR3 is CASSSTGPNTGELFF. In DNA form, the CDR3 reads TGTGCCAGCAGCTCGACAGGGCCGAACACCGGGGAGCTGTTTTTT. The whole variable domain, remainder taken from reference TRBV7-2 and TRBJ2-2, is GAGVSQSPSNKVTEKGKDVELRCDPISGHTALYWYRQSLGQGLEFLIYFQGNSAPDKSGLPSDRFSAERTGGSVSTLTIQRTQQEDSAVYLCASSSTGPNTGELFFGEGSRLTVL.

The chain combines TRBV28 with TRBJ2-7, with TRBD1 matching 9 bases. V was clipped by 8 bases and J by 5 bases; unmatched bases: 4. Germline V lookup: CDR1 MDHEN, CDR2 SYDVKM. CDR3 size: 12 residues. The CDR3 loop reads CASDDRGDEQYF. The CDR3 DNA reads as TGTGCCAGCGACGACAGGGGGGACGAGCAGTACTTC. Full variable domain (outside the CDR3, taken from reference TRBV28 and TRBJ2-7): DVKVTQSSRYLVKRTGEKVFLECVQDMDHENMFWYRQDPGLGLRLIYFSYDVKMKEKGDIPEGYSVSREKKERFSLILESASTNQTSMYLCASDDRGDEQYFGPGTRLTVT.

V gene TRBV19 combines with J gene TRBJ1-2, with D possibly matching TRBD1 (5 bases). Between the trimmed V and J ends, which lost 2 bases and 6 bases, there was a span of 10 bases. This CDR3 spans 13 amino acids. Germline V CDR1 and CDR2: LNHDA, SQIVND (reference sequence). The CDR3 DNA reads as TGTGCCAGTAGTATATCAGGGTGGGATGGCTACACCTTC. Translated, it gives CASSISGWDGYTF.

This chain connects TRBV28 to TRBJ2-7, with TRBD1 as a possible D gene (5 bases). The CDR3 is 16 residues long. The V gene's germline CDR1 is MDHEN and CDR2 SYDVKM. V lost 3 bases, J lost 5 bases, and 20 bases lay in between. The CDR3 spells CASSFWSAGSFHEQYF. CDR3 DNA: TGTGCCAGCAGTTTTTGGTCAGCAGGGTCGTTCCACGAGCAGTACTTC. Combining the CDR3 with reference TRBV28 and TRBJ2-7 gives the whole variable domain DVKVTQSSRYLVKRTGEKVFLECVQDMDHENMFWYRQDPGLGLRLIYFSYDVKMKEKGDIPEGYSVSREKKERFSLILESASTNQTSMYLCASSFWSAGSFHEQYFGPGTRLTVT.

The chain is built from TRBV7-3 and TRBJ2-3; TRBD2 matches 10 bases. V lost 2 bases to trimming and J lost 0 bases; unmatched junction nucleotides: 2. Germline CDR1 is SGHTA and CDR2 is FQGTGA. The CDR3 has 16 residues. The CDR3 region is CASSLRAGGSTDTQYF. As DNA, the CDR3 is TGTGCCAGCAGCTTACGAGCGGGGGGGAGCACAGATACGCAGTATTTT.

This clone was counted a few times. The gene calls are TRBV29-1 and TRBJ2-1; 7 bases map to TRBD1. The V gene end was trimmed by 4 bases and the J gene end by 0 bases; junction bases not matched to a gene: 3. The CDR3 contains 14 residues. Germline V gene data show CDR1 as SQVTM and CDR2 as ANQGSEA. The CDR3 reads CSVAGQRSYNEQFF. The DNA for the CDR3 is TGCAGCGTTGCGGGACAGCGCTCCTACAATGAGCAGTTCTTC.

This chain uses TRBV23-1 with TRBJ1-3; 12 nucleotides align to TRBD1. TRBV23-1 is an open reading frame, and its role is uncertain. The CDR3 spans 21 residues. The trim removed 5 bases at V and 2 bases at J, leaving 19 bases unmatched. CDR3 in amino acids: CASSYRVVGTGGAFAGNTIYF. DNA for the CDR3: TGCGCCAGCAGTTATCGGGTTGTCGGGACAGGGGGCGCGTTCGCTGGAAACACCATATATTTT.

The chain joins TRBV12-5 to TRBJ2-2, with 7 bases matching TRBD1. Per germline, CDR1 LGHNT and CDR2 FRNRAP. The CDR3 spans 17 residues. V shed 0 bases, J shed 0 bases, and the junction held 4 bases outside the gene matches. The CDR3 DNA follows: TGTGCTAGTGGTTTGGTACTGACAGGGTCGAACACCGGGGAGCTGTTTTTT. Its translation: CASGLVLTGSNTGELFF.

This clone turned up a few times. The CDR3 sequence is CASKERGGTDTQYF. The CDR3 DNA reads TGTGCCAGCAAGGAGCGGGGGGGCACAGATACGCAGTATTTT. The J gene is TRBJ2-3, the V gene TRBV27, with 9 bases aligning to TRBD2. The CDR3 is 14 amino acids. Germline V gene data show CDR1 as MNHEY and CDR2 as SMNVEV (reference sequence). Trimming took 7 bases from V and 1 from J; bases not matched to a gene: 3.

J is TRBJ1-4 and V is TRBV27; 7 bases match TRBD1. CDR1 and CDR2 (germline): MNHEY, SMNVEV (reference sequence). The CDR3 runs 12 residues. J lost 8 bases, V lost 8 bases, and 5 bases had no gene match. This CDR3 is CASLTGPEKLFF. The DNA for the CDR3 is TGTGCCAGCTTGACAGGGCCCGAAAAACTGTTTTTT.